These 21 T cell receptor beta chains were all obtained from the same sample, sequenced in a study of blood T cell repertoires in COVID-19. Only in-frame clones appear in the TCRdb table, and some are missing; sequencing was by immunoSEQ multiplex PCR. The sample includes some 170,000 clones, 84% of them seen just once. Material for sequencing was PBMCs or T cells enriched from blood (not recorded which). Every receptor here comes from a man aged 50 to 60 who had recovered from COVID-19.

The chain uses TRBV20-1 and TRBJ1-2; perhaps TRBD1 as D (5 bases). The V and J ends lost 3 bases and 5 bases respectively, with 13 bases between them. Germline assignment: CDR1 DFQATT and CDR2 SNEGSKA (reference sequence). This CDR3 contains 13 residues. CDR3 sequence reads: CSASEAGRYGYTF. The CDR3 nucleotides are TGCAGTGCTAGTGAGGCAGGGCGATATGGCTACACCTTC.

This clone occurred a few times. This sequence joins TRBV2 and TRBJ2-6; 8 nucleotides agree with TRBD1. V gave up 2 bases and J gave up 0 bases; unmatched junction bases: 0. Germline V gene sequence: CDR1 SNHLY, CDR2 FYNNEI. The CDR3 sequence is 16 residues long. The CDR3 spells CASSETGGSGANVLTF. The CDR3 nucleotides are TGTGCCAGCAGTGAAACAGGGGGCTCTGGGGCCAACGTCCTGACTTTC.

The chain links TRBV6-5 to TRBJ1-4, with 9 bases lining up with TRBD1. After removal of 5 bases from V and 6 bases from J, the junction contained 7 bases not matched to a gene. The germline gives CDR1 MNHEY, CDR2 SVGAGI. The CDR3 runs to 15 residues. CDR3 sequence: CASSITGGAYEKLFF. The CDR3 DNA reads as TGTGCCAGCAGTATAACAGGGGGCGCCTATGAAAAACTGTTTTTT.

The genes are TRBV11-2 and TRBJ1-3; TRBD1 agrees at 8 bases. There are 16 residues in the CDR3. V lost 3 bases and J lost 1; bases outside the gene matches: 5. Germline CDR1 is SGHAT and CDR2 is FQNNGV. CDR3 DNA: TGTGCCAGCAGCTTTTCAGGGGGCATTTCTGGAAACACCATATATTTT. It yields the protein CASSFSGGISGNTIYF.

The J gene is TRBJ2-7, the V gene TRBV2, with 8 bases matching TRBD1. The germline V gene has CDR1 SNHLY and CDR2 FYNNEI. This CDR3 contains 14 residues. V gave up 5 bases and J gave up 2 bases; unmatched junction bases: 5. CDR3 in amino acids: CASSLDRGPYEQYF. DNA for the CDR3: TGTGCCAGCAGTTTAGACAGGGGACCCTACGAGCAGTACTTC.

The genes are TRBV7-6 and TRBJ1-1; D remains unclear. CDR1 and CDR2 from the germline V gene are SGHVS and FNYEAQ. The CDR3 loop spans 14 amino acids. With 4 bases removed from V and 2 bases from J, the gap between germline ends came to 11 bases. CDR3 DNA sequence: TGTGCCAGCAGCTCTCGTTACTCCAACACTGAAGCTTTCTTT. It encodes CASSSRYSNTEAFF. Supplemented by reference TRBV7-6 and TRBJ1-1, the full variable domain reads GAGVSQSPRYKVTKRGQDVALRCDPISGHVSLYWYRQALGQGPEFLTYFNYEAQQDKSGLPNDRFSAERPEGSISTLTIQRTEQRDSAMYRCASSSRYSNTEAFFGQGTRLTVV.

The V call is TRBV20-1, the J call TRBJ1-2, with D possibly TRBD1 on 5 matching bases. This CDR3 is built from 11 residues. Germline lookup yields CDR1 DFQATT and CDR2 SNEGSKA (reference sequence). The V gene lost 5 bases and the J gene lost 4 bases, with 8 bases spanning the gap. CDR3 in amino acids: CSAAGVYGYTF. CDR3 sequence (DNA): TGCAGTGCTGCGGGGGTCTATGGCTACACCTTC.

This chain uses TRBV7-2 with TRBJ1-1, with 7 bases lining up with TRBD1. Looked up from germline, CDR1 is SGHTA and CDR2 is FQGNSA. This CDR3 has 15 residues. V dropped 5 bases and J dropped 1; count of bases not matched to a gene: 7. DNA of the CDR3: TGTGCCAGCAGCGCCCAACAGGGGTGGAACACTGAAGCTTTCTTT. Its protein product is CASSAQQGWNTEAFF.

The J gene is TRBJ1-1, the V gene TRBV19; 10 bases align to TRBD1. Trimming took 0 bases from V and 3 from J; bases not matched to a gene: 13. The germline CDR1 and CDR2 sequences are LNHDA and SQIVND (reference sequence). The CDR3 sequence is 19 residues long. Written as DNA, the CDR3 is TGTGCCAGTAGTATAGATCTCGGAGGGACAGGGGTTATGGACACTGAAGCTTTCTTT. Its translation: CASSIDLGGTGVMDTEAFF. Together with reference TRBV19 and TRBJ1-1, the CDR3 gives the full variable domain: DGGITQSPKYLFRKEGQNVTLSCEQNLNHDAMYWYRQDPGQGLRLIYYSQIVNDFQKGDIAEGYSVSREKKESFPLTVTSAQKNPTAFYLCASSIDLGGTGVMDTEAFFGQGTRLTVV.

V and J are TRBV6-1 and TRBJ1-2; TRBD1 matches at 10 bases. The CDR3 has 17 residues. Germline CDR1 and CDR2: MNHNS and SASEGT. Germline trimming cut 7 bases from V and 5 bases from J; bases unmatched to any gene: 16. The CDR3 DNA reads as TGTGCCAGCACTGACCAGAGACAGGGGGCTTCTCGGTATGGCTACACCTTC. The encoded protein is CASTDQRQGASRYGYTF.

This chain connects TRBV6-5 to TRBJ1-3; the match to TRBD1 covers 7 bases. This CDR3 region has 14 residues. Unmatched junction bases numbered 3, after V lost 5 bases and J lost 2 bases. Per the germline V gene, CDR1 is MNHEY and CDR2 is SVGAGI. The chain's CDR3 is CASSQTGAGNTIYF. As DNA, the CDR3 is TGTGCCAGCAGTCAAACAGGGGCTGGAAACACCATATATTTT.

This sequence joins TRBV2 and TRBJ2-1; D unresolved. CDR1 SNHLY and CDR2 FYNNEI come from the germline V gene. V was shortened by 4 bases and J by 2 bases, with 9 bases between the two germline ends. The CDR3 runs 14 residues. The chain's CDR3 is CASSGFIAYNEQFF. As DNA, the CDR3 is TGTGCCAGCAGTGGGTTTATAGCCTACAATGAGCAGTTCTTC.

CDR3 sequence reads: CASSMRGTLSNTEAFF. CDR3 DNA: TGTGCCAGTAGTATGCGAGGAACTCTTTCGAACACTGAAGCTTTCTTT. This chain uses TRBV19 with TRBJ1-1, with D uncertain. Germline CDR1 is LNHDA and CDR2 is SQIVND (reference sequence). With 3 bases removed from V and 1 base from J, the gap between germline ends came to 15 bases. The CDR3 is 16 amino acids.

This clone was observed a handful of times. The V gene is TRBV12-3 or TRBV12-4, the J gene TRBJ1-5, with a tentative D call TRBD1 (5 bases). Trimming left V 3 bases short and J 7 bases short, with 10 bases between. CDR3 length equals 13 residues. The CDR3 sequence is CASSFGDYQPQHF. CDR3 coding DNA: TGTGCCAGCAGTTTCGGGGACTACCAGCCCCAGCATTTT.

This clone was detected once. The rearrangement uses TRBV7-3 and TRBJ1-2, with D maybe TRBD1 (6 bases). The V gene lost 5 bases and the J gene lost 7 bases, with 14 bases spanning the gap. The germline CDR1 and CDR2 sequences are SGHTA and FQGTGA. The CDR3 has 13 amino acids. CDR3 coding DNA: TGTGCCAGCAGCCAGGGAGGGGGAGGTGGCTACACCTTC. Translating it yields CASSQGGGGGYTF. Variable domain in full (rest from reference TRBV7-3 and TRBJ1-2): GAGVSQTPSNKVTEKGKYVELRCDPISGHTALYWYRQSLGQGPEFLIYFQGTGAADDSGLPNDRFFAVRPEGSVSTLKIQRTERGDSAVYLCASSQGGGGGYTFGSGTRLTVV.

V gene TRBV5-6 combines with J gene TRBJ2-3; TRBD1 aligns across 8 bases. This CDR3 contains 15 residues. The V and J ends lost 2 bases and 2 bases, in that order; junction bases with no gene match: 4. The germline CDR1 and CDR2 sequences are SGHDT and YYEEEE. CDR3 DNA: TGTGCCAGCAGCTTAGACAGGGGTACCACAGATACGCAGTATTTT. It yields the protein CASSLDRGTTDTQYF.

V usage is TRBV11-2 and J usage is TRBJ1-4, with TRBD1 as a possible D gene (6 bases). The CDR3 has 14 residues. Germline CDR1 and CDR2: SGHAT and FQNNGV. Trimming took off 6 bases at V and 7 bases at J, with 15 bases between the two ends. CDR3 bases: TGTGCCAGCAGATCCCTGGGGGCGAGTGAAAAACTGTTTTTT. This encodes CASRSLGASEKLFF.

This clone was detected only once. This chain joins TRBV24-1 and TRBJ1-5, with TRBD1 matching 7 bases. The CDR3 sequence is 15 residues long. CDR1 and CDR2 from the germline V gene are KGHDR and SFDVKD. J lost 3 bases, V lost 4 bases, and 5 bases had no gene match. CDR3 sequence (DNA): TGTGCCACCAGTGAGTCCGGGACAGCCAATCAGCCCCAGCATTTT. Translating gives CATSESGTANQPQHF.

This CDR3 reads CASSQDLAGGWQTQYF. The CDR3 DNA reads TGTGCCAGCAGCCAAGATCTCGCGGGGGGGTGGCAGACCCAGTACTTC. The rearrangement uses TRBV3-1 (or the pseudogene TRBV3-2) and TRBJ2-5, with 9 nucleotides matching TRBD2. The CDR3 totals 16 residues. Trimming took 0 bases from V and 6 from J; bases not matched to a gene: 8. Germline CDR1 and CDR2: LGHDT and YNNKEL (reference sequence).

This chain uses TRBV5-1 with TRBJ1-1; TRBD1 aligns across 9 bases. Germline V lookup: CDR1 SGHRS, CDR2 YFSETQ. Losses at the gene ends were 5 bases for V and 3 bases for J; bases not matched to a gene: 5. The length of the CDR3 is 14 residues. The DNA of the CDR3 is TGCGCCAGCAGGGGGGACAGGGTCGACACTGAAGCTTTCTTT. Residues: CASRGDRVDTEAFF.

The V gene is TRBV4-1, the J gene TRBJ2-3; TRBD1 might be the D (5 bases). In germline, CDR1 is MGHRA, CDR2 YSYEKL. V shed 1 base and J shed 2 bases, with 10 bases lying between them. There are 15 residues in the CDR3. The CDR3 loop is CASSQGDRNTDTQYF. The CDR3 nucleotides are TGCGCCAGCAGCCAAGGAGACAGAAACACAGATACGCAGTATTTT.